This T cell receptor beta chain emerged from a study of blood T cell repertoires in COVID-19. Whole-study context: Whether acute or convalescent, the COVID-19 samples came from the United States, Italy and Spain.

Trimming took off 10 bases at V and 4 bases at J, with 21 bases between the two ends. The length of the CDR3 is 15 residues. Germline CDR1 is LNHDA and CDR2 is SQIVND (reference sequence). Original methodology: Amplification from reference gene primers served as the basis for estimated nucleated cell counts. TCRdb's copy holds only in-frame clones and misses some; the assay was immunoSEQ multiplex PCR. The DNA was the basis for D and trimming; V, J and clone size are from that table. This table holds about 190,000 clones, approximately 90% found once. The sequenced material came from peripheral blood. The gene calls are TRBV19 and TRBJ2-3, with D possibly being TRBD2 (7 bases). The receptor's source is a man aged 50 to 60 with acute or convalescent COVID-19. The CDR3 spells CATSLRGAEADTQYF. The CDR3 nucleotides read TGTGCCACCTCACTACGGGGGGCGGAGGCAGATACGCAGTATTTT. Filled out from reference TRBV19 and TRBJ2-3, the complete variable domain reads DGGITQSPKYLFRKEGQNVTLSCEQNLNHDAMYWYRQDPGQGLRLIYYSQIVNDFQKGDIAEGYSVSREKKESFPLTVTSAQKNPTAFYLCATSLRGAEADTQYFGPGTRLTVL.